The sequence of this T cell receptor beta chain was determined in a study of T cell repertoires in cytomegalovirus infection. Study at large: An indication of both CMV infection and matching HLA type came from public TCR beta signatures.

Each CDR3 protein is one row after TCRdb ran MiXCR on the reads. The sample carries roughly 600,000 distinct CDR3 sequences, approximately 24% recorded once. The sample consisted of CD8+ T cells from PBMCs. This sequence was found in a human donor in good health (CMV status not recorded). Some clones in this sample may be carry-over from other donors' samples.

Here the CDR3 reads CSVIWLAADTQYF. Here the CDR3 DNA reads TGCAGCGTTATTTGGCTAGCGGCAGATACGCAGTATTTT. This sequence joins TRBV29-1 and TRBJ2-3; 7 positions match TRBD2. V trimming: 5 bases; J trimming: 4 bases; junction bases outside the gene matches: 6. Germline CDR1 is SQVTM and CDR2 is ANQGSEA. This CDR3 is 13 amino acids long.